Below, 18 T cell receptor beta chains from the same sample are listed, as sequenced in a study of beta chain features in type 1 diabetes (dated by TCRdb to between 2018 and 2020). Study-wide conclusions, independent of this receptor: A moderate but significant shortening of TCRB CDR3 length was observed in type 1 diabetes patients in all four CD4+ subsets.

Libraries were made using the immunoSEQ multiplex PCR assay. The High Capacity cDNA Reverse Transcription Kit was used to reverse transcribe all of the isolated RNA, meaning that expressed TCRB transcripts were what got sequenced. TCRdb stores this immuneACCESS table with in-frame sequences only. Part of the clones is absent; in the studies checked, under half of the shortfall reflects unresolved V genes, and no reason is known for the rest. The sample contains tens of thousands of clones, nearly 50% of them found a single time. Clones ranked in the top ten supply roughly 0.65% of the sample. No antigen is known for these receptors. Sequencing used central memory CD4+ T cells from blood. Receptor source: a man younger than 40 with type 1 diabetes.

The chain joins TRBV7-2 to TRBJ1-5; TRBD1 is a possible D gene (5 bases). Looked up from germline, CDR1 is SGHTA and CDR2 is FQGNSA. V lost 4 bases and J lost 2, with 6 bases in between. This CDR3 contains 13 residues. The CDR3 is CASSWGGNQPQHF. CDR3 nucleotides: TGTGCCAGCAGCTGGGGGGGCAATCAGCCCCAGCATTTT.

Comment on this clone: Additional DNA sequences in this sample encode the identical CDR3. V is TRBV18 and J is TRBJ2-2; TRBD1 might be the D (5 bases). CDR1 is KGHSH and CDR2 is LQKENI in the germline V gene. The CDR3 covers 15 residues. The ends were cut back, 3 bases at V and 1 base at J, with 9 bases in the middle. The CDR3 region is CASSPQGLNTGELFF. CDR3 DNA: TGTGCCAGCTCACCGCAGGGATTGAACACCGGGGAGCTGTTTTTT.

This clone was seen only once. The chain carries TRBV7-2 and TRBJ2-4; the match to TRBD2 covers 9 bases. V shed 5 bases and J 8 bases; nucleotides not matched to a gene: 13. The CDR3 has 16 amino acids. Germline CDR1 and CDR2: SGHTA and FQGNSA. The CDR3 DNA is TGTGCCAGCAGCCAGAGTGGCGGGAGGGCCGGGGACATTCAGTACTTC. Translated: CASSQSGGRAGDIQYF.

V gene TRBV5-6 combines with J gene TRBJ1-4, with 7 bases that match TRBD1. The CDR3 runs to 14 residues. Germline-derived CDR1 and CDR2 are SGHDT and YYEEEE. Trimming removed 4 bases from V and 8 bases from J; junction bases left unmatched: 8. DNA of the CDR3: TGTGCCAGCAGCACACGACAGGGTAGGGAAAAACTGTTTTTT. As protein: CASSTRQGREKLFF.

V is TRBV29-1 and J is TRBJ1-4, with D uncertain. Trimming shortened V by 6 bases and J by 3 bases, and 5 bases separated the two germline ends. This CDR3 has 11 amino acids. Germline V gene data show CDR1 as SQVTM and CDR2 as ANQGSEA. The DNA for the CDR3 is TGCAGCGTCCGGGCTAATGAAAAACTGTTTTTT. Amino acids: CSVRANEKLFF.

This chain links TRBV5-4 with TRBJ1-6; TRBD1 aligns across 7 bases. The CDR3 contains 15 residues. Trimming removed 4 bases from V and 10 bases from J; junction bases left unmatched: 11. CDR1 is SGHNT and CDR2 is YYREEE in the germline V gene (reference sequence). CDR3 nucleotide sequence: TGTGCCAGCAGCCGCAACAGGGGATTGGAGTCACCCCTCCACTTT. It specifies CASSRNRGLESPLHF.

The V call is TRBV5-1, the J call TRBJ2-3; TRBD2 aligns across 11 bases. This CDR3 has 17 residues. J was trimmed by 4 bases and V by 4 bases; bases with no gene match: 11. CDR1 is SGHRS and CDR2 is YFSETQ in the germline V gene. The CDR3 bases are TGCGCCAGCAGCCGCGTAGCGGGAGGGCCCAGCGCAGATACGCAGTATTTT. Translating it yields CASSRVAGGPSADTQYF.

This chain connects TRBV2 to TRBJ2-3, with D uncertain. The length of the CDR3 is 12 residues. The germline gives CDR1 SNHLY, CDR2 FYNNEI. V was pared by 5 bases and J by 0 bases, with 3 bases between. CDR3 nucleotides: TGTGCCAGCAGTACTAGCACAGATACGCAGTATTTT. Translating gives CASSTSTDTQYF.

The rearrangement uses TRBV5-1 and TRBJ2-5, with 13 bases that match TRBD2. Matching the DNA end better, TRBJ2-7 makes the J call doubtful. Germline values: CDR1 SGHRS, CDR2 YFSETQ. The CDR3 consists of 16 residues. This chain's CDR3 is CASSSTSGGAAHEQYF. DNA for the CDR3: TGCGCCAGCAGCTCAACTAGCGGGGGGGCGGCACACGAGCAGTACTTC.

The rearrangement links TRBV5-1 to TRBJ2-5; D call uncertain. Trimming stripped 3 bases from V and 3 bases from J, with 9 bases between. In germline, CDR1 is SGHRS, CDR2 YFSETQ. The CDR3 contains 13 residues. The DNA of the CDR3 is TGCGCCAGCAGCTCGTCCCCGGAAGAGACCCAGTACTTC. Its translation: CASSSSPEETQYF.

The chain joins TRBV7-6 to TRBJ2-2; D is uncertain. V lost 4 bases and J 3 bases, leaving 3 bases between the germline ends. CDR3 length equals 12 residues. The germline CDR1 and CDR2 sequences are SGHVS and FNYEAQ. The CDR3 reads CASSSYTGELFF. The DNA of the CDR3 is TGTGCCAGCAGCTCATACACCGGGGAGCTGTTTTTT.

The rearrangement uses TRBV9 and TRBJ2-5, with 9 nucleotides matching TRBD2. The CDR3 consists of 16 residues. Per germline, CDR1 SGDLS and CDR2 YYNGEE. The V segment lost 3 bases and the J segment 2 bases; nucleotides outside the gene matches: 8. The CDR3 spells CASSGRSSGVQETQYF. The CDR3 DNA is TGTGCCAGCAGCGGCCGGTCTAGCGGGGTACAAGAGACCCAGTACTTC.

The rearrangement joins TRBV18 to TRBJ2-1, with 12 nucleotides matching TRBD1. This CDR3 comprises 15 residues. CDR1 KGHSH and CDR2 LQKENI come from the germline V gene. V was clipped by 2 bases and J by 7 bases; unmatched bases: 3. CDR3 nucleotide sequence: TGTGCCAGCTCACCAGGGACAGGGGGCAAGAATGAGCAGTTCTTC. Protein product: CASSPGTGGKNEQFF.

The CDR3 DNA is TGTGCCAGCAGTTCTAGCGGGGCCCGCACAGATACGCAGTATTTT. Its translation is CASSSSGARTDTQYF. This sequence joins TRBV2 and TRBJ2-3; 9 bases match TRBD2. V gave up 5 bases and J gave up 1 base; unmatched junction bases: 4. The CDR3 spans 15 residues. Germline lookup yields CDR1 SNHLY and CDR2 FYNNEI.

This chain links TRBV11-2 with TRBJ2-7, with 9 bases identical to TRBD2. V dropped 3 bases and J dropped 12; count of bases not matched to a gene: 12. Per germline, CDR1 SGHAT and CDR2 FQNNGV. This CDR3 spans 14 amino acids. CDR3 nucleotide sequence: TGTGCCAGCAGCTTGACTAGCGGTTCCCTTCGGTGGTACTTC. Translated, it gives CASSLTSGSLRWYF.

This clone has only a few counts. J is TRBJ1-3 and V is TRBV9, with unresolved D. The CDR3 spans 17 residues. CDR1 SGDLS and CDR2 YYNGEE come from the germline V gene. The V end was cut by 4 bases, the J end by 0 bases, with 17 bases between. As DNA, the CDR3 is TGTGCCAGCAGCCCGATCCAGGAGGCCGCCTCTGGAAACACCATATATTTT. Amino acid sequence: CASSPIQEAASGNTIYF. The full variable domain, with the rest looked up from reference TRBV9 and TRBJ1-3, is DSGVTQTPKHLITATGQRVTLRCSPRSGDLSVYWYQQSLDQGLQFLIQYYNGEERAKGNILERFSAQQFPDLHSELNLSSLELGDSALYFCASSPIQEAASGNTIYFGEGSWLTVV.

The rearrangement links TRBV2 to TRBJ2-1, with 11 bases identical to TRBD2. This CDR3 contains 15 residues. Germline CDR1 SNHLY, CDR2 FYNNEI. The J segment lost 7 bases and the V segment lost 1 base, leaving 3 bases of the junction unmatched. CDR3 DNA sequence: TGTGCCAGCAGTGAAGTGGTAGCGGGAGGGAATGAGCAGTTCTTC. The encoded protein is CASSEVVAGGNEQFF.

This chain joins TRBV5-5 and TRBJ1-4, with a possible D match to TRBD1 (5 bases). V lost 0 bases and J 8 bases, leaving 14 bases between the germline ends. The CDR3 runs 15 residues. CDR1 and CDR2 from the germline V gene are SGHKS and YYEKEE (reference sequence). The CDR3 DNA is TGTGCCAGCAGCTTGGTCGGGCAGGGTGGCGAAAAACTGTTTTTT. Its translation: CASSLVGQGGEKLFF.